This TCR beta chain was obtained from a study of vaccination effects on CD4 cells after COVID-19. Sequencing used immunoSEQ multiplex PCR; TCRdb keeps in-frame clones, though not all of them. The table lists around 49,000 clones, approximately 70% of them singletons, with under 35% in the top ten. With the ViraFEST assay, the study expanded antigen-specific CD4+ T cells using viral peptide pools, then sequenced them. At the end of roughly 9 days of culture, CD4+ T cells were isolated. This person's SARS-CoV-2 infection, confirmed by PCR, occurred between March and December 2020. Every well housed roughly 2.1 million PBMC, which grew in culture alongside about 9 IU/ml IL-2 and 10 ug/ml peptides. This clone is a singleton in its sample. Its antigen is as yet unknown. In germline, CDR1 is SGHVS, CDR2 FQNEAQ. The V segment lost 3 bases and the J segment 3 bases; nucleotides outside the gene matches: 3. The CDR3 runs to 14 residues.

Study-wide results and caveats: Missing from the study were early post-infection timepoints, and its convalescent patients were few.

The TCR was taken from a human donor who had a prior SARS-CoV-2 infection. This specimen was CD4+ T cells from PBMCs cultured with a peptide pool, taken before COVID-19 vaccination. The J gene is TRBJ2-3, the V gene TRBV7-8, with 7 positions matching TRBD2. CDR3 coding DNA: TGTGCCAGCAGCTTGGCGGGGGTGACAGATACGCAGTATTTT. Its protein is CASSLAGVTDTQYF. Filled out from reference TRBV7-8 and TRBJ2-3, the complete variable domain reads GAGVSQSPRYKVAKRGQDVALRCDPISGHVSLFWYQQALGQGPEFLTYFQNEAQLDKSGLPSDRFFAERPEGSVSTLKIQRTQQEDSAVYLCASSLAGVTDTQYFGPGTRLTVL.